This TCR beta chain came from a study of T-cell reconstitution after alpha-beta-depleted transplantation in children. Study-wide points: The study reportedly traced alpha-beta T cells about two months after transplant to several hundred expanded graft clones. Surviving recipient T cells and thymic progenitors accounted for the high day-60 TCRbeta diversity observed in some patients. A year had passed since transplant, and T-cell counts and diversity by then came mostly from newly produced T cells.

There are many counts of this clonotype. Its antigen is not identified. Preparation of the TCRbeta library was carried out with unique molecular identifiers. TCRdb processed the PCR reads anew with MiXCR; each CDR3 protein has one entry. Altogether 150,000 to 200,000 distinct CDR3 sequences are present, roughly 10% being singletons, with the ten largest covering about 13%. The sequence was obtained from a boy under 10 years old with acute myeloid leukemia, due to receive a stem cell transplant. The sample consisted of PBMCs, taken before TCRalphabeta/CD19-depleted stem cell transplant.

The CDR3 DNA reads as TGCAGTGCTAGAGAGCAAGGGACACTCTATGGCTACACCTTC. Translating gives CSAREQGTLYGYTF. This sequence joins TRBV20-1 and TRBJ1-2; D perhaps matches TRBD1 (6 bases). Germline CDR1 is DFQATT and CDR2 is SNEGSKA (reference sequence). Trimming cost V 0 bases and J 4 bases, with 12 bases left between them. The CDR3 contains 14 residues.